These T cell receptor beta chains were read from a single sample in a study of graft-versus-host responses after intestinal transplantation. Assay: immunoSEQ multiplex PCR; the TCRdb copy retains only in-frame clones and omits some. Altogether some 25,000 clones are present, approximately 91% being singletons, with the ten largest covering less than 2%. The sequencing here drew on PBMCs, taken just over 38 days after intestinal transplant. The receptor set was obtained from a human patient who received an intestinal transplant, so some T cells may come from the graft donor. Each CDR3 is given with its conserved first and last residue. Each record gives: D gene, clone size, V gene, J gene, CDR3 DNA, CDR3 protein. The D gene is left open where the match is weak. Some rows have no size entry. The others give once, few or many, or a class for an expanded clone.

D: .; size: .; V: TRBV9; J: TRBJ2-3; DNA: TGTGCCAGCAGCGTAGCCCCATCCACAGATACGCAGTATTTT; CDR3: CASSVAPSTDTQYF
D: .; size: .; V: TRBV21-1; J: TRBJ1-1; DNA: TGTGCCAGCAGCAAAAATCATCCGACAGGTACGGACACTGAAGCTTTCTTT; CDR3: CASSKNHPTGTDTEAFF
D: .; size: once; V: TRBV5-1; J: TRBJ2-7; DNA: TGCGCCAGCAGCTTGGACACAGCCTACGAGCAGTACTTC; CDR3: CASSLDTAYEQYF
D: TRBD2; size: once; V: TRBV5-1; J: TRBJ2-5; DNA: TGCGCCAGCAGCTCGCTAGCGGGTTGGCCTCAAGAGACCCAGTACTTC; CDR3: CASSSLAGWPQETQYF
D: TRBD2; size: .; V: TRBV4-2; J: TRBJ2-7; DNA: TGTGCCAGCAGCCCGCTAGCGGGAGGGCCCGCCGCCGAGCAGTACTTC; CDR3: CASSPLAGGPAAEQYF
D: TRBD1; size: .; V: TRBV27; J: TRBJ2-2; DNA: TGTGCCAGCCGAATCGAGACAGGGGGCTTGAACACCGGGGAGCTGTTTTTT; CDR3: CASRIETGGLNTGELFF
D: .; size: .; V: TRBV29-1; J: TRBJ1-2; DNA: TGCAGCGTTGTATTCGGTGAGGGGATCGACTATGGCTACACCTTC; CDR3: CSVVFGEGIDYGYTF
D: TRBD2; size: .; V: TRBV28; J: TRBJ2-7; DNA: TGTGCCAGCAGTTTACCCAGGCGTAGCGGGGCATCCTACGAGCAGTACTTC; CDR3: CASSLPRRSGASYEQYF
D: .; size: .; V: TRBV15; J: TRBJ2-2; DNA: TGTGCCACCAGCCCTCGAGGGTTGAGTAATTGGGCCGGGGAGCTGTTTTTT; CDR3: CATSPRGLSNWAGELFF
D: .; size: .; V: TRBV28; J: TRBJ2-7; DNA: TGTGCCAGCAGTTTGAGTCAGGGGCTCTCCTACGAGCAGTACTTC; CDR3: CASSLSQGLSYEQYF
D: TRBD2; size: few; V: TRBV19; J: TRBJ2-3; DNA: TGTGCCAGTAGGAAGACTAGCGGGAGTTATGTCACAGATACGCAGTATTTT; CDR3: CASRKTSGSYVTDTQYF
D: .; size: .; V: TRBV19; J: TRBJ2-1; DNA: TGTGCCAGTGGTAGTACCTACAATGAGCAGTTCTTC; CDR3: CASGSTYNEQFF
D: .; size: .; V: TRBV19; J: TRBJ2-3; DNA: TGTGCCAGTAGTATCCCCGGGACCACAGATACGCAGTATTTT; CDR3: CASSIPGTTDTQYF
D: .; size: .; V: TRBV5-1; J: TRBJ2-4; DNA: TGCGCCAGCAGCTTGTATGGCAGGCTAGCCAAAAACATTCAGTACTTC; CDR3: CASSLYGRLAKNIQYF
D: .; size: .; V: TRBV4-2; J: TRBJ1-6; DNA: TGTGCCAGCAGCCAAGGGACCGTATCCTATAATTCACCCCTCCACTTT; CDR3: CASSQGTVSYNSPLHF
D: TRBD2; size: .; V: TRBV7-9; J: TRBJ2-1; DNA: TGTGCCAGCAGCTTTCCCAGCGGGAGCAATGAGCAGTTCTTC; CDR3: CASSFPSGSNEQFF
D: .; size: .; V: TRBV25-1; J: TRBJ2-1; DNA: TGTGCCAGCAGTGAGGTAGTCAGCTCCTACAATGAGCAGTTCTTC; CDR3: CASSEVVSSYNEQFF
D: .; size: .; V: TRBV9; J: TRBJ2-7; DNA: TGTGCCAGCAGCAAGGCAGGGCAGAGCTCCTACGAGCAGTACTTC; CDR3: CASSKAGQSSYEQYF
D: .; size: .; V: TRBV11-1; J: TRBJ1-1; DNA: TGTGCCAGCAGCTCCTACCCTGGGGGGACACGTATGAACACTGAAGCTTTCTTT; CDR3: CASSSYPGGTRMNTEAFF
D: TRBD2; size: .; V: TRBV7-9; J: TRBJ2-7; DNA: TGTGCCAGCAGCTCAAAAGGGACTAGCGGGAGGCCCTACGAGCAGTACTTC; CDR3: CASSSKGTSGRPYEQYF
D: .; size: once; V: TRBV19; J: TRBJ2-1; DNA: TGTGCCAGTAGTATAGCGGGAGTCACCTACAATGAGCAGTTCTTC; CDR3: CASSIAGVTYNEQFF
D: TRBD1; size: .; V: TRBV7-9; J: TRBJ1-2; DNA: TGTGCCAGCAGCCCAGTGGGACAGGGGGTTGGCTACACCTTC; CDR3: CASSPVGQGVGYTF
D: .; size: .; V: TRBV6-5; J: TRBJ1-4; DNA: TGTGCCAGCAGTTACCGCGGGGAGGGTGAAAAACTGTTTTTT; CDR3: CASSYRGEGEKLFF
D: .; size: .; V: TRBV18; J: TRBJ1-2; DNA: TGTGCCAGCTCACCCCTTTTGAAGAGTGGCTACACCTTC; CDR3: CASSPLLKSGYTF
D: .; size: once; V: TRBV6-6; J: TRBJ1-1; DNA: TGTGCCAGCAGGAGGGACACTGAAGCTTTCTTT; CDR3: CASRRDTEAFF
D: .; size: .; V: TRBV11-2; J: TRBJ1-4; DNA: TGTGCCAGCAGCCCTACAGGGTCCCCAAAGGAAAAACTGTTTTTT; CDR3: CASSPTGSPKEKLFF
D: TRBD2; size: .; V: TRBV28; J: TRBJ2-5; DNA: TGTGCCAGCAGTTTATTGAAACTAGCGGAGCGGTTCCAAGAGACCCAGTACTTC; CDR3: CASSLLKLAERFQETQYF
D: .; size: .; V: TRBV28; J: TRBJ2-7; DNA: TGTGCCAGCAGTTTCGGACAGCTCGTCGAGCAGTACTTC; CDR3: CASSFGQLVEQYF
D: .; size: once; V: TRBV5-1; J: TRBJ2-1; DNA: TGCGCCAGCAGCTTGATTCCCGGGACCAACCCTTCCTACAATGAGCAGTTCTTC; CDR3: CASSLIPGTNPSYNEQFF
D: .; size: .; V: TRBV5-6; J: TRBJ2-5; DNA: TGTGCCAGCACAGGAAACCCCCAAGAGACCCAGTACTTC; CDR3: CASTGNPQETQYF
D: .; size: .; V: TRBV29-1; J: TRBJ2-7; DNA: TGCAGCGTTCGATACCCTCTCTCCTACGAGCAGTACTTC; CDR3: CSVRYPLSYEQYF
D: TRBD2; size: .; V: TRBV5-5; J: TRBJ2-7; DNA: TGTGCCAGCAGGACTAGCGGATCATACGAGCAGTACTTC; CDR3: CASRTSGSYEQYF
D: .; size: .; V: TRBV21-1; J: TRBJ2-5; DNA: TGTGCCAGCCTCAAAAAAAAGAAGATTTCACTAGCCGAAGCAGGTGAGACCCAGTACTTC; CDR3: CASLKKKKISLAEAGETQYF
D: .; size: .; V: TRBV7-2; J: TRBJ2-1; DNA: TGTGCCAGCAGCTTAGCGGGAGAAGGATACAATGAGCAGTTCTTC; CDR3: CASSLAGEGYNEQFF
D: .; size: .; V: TRBV5-3; J: TRBJ1-5; DNA: TGTGCCAGAAGCCTTATCTCACCCGGGGGGTGGTGGCAGCCCCAGCATTTT; CDR3: CARSLISPGGWWQPQHF
D: TRBD1; size: .; V: TRBV25-1; J: TRBJ2-2; DNA: TGTGCCAGCAGTGGGGACAGGGGTCCCACCGGGGAGCTGTTTTTT; CDR3: CASSGDRGPTGELFF